A selection of T cell receptor beta chains follows, all from one sample in a study of PD-L1 blockade in urothelial cancer. This table comes from immunoSEQ multiplex PCR, and its TCRdb copy is limited to in-frame clones, with some not included. This table holds about 82,000 clones, roughly nine tenths found once. This sample comprised PBMCs, obtained around atezolizumab (anti-PD-L1) treatment. These receptors were taken from a man between 60 and 75 years old with urothelial cancer. Each CDR3 is given with its conserved first and last residue. Fields, in order: J gene, V gene, clone size, D gene, CDR3 protein, CDR3 DNA. A D gene is named only where the DNA matches it firmly. The size entry is marked missing in some rows and otherwise reads once, few, many or a size class.

TRBJ2-5	TRBV7-6	once	TRBD2	CASSRVGLPKGTQYF	TGTGCCAGCAGCCGAGTGGGACTACCCAAGGGGACCCAGTACTTC
TRBJ2-7	TRBV5-1	NA	NA	CASSFDRSTYEQYF	TGCGCCAGCAGCTTCGACAGGTCCACCTACGAGCAGTACTTC
TRBJ2-1	TRBV7-2	NA	TRBD2	CASSLAASGGYNEQFF	TGTGCCAGCAGCTTAGCTGCTAGCGGGGGATACAATGAGCAGTTCTTC
TRBJ1-3	TRBV6-7	NA	TRBD1	CASSYSPGGSFSGNTIYF	TGTGCCAGCAGTTACTCGCCAGGGGGGAGCTTCTCTGGAAACACCATATATTTT
TRBJ2-6	TRBV11-2	NA	NA	CASSSIGRTAGANVLTF	TGTGCCAGCAGCAGTATTGGGCGAACTGCTGGGGCCAACGTCCTGACTTTC
TRBJ1-5	TRBV28	NA	NA	CASSSYPRQPQHF	TGTGCCAGCAGCTCTTATCCTAGGCAGCCCCAGCATTTT
TRBJ2-2	TRBV6-5	many	NA	CASSYVEGAVGGELFF	TGTGCCAGCAGTTACGTGGAAGGGGCCGTGGGCGGGGAGCTGTTTTTT
TRBJ2-5	TRBV27	NA	NA	CASKTGRETQYF	TGTGCCAGCAAAACAGGGAGAGAGACCCAGTACTTC
TRBJ2-6	TRBV4-2	NA	TRBD2	CASSQEEASGGGGANVLTF	TGTGCCAGCAGCCAAGAAGAGGCTAGCGGGGGGGGTGGGGCCAACGTCCTGACTTTC
TRBJ2-7	TRBV6-5	NA	NA	CASRSAGPPYEQYF	TGTGCCAGCAGATCGGCGGGGCCTCCCTACGAGCAGTACTTC
TRBJ1-4	TRBV4-2	NA	NA	CASSQPGAGVEKLFF	TGTGCCAGCAGCCAACCAGGGGCAGGGGTTGAAAAACTGTTTTTT
TRBJ2-7	TRBV23-1	NA	NA	CASSQSGGLYF	TGCGCCAGCAGTCAATCCGGGGGGCTGTACTTC
TRBJ1-3	TRBV9	NA	NA	CASSVEAGRELSGNTIYF	TGTGCCAGCAGCGTAGAGGCCGGGAGGGAGCTCTCTGGAAACACCATATATTTT
TRBJ1-2	TRBV4-3	NA	NA	CASSQDLGQLYGYTF	TGCGCCAGCAGCCAAGATCTGGGGCAACTCTATGGCTACACCTTC
TRBJ2-1	TRBV29-1	NA	TRBD2	CSVFPGVVSGRARNEQFF	TGCAGCGTGTTTCCGGGGGTTGTAAGCGGGAGGGCAAGGAATGAGCAGTTCTTC
TRBJ2-5	TRBV5-1	NA	NA	CASSNRQNQETQYF	TGCGCCAGCAGCAATAGACAGAACCAAGAGACCCAGTACTTC
TRBJ1-4	TRBV5-4	once	NA	CASSLDSGRGELEKLFF	TGTGCCAGCAGCTTGGATTCGGGGAGGGGAGAATTAGAAAAACTGTTTTTT
TRBJ1-5	TRBV7-2	NA	NA	CASSFESNQPQHF	TGTGCCAGCAGCTTCGAGAGCAATCAGCCCCAGCATTTT
TRBJ2-7	TRBV5-5	NA	TRBD2	CASSLVAGEQYF	TGTGCCAGCAGCTTGGTAGCGGGGGAGCAGTACTTC
TRBJ2-5	TRBV11-2	NA	NA	CASSVVHRGGQETQYF	TGTGCCAGCAGCGTAGTCCACAGGGGAGGCCAAGAGACCCAGTACTTC
TRBJ1-1	TRBV6-4	NA	NA	CASSETWNTEAFF	TGTGCCAGCAGCGAAACATGGAACACTGAAGCTTTCTTT
TRBJ2-3	TRBV20-1	NA	NA	CSAHDSYTQYF	TGCAGTGCTCACGACTCGTATACGCAGTATTTT
TRBJ2-5	TRBV10-2	NA	NA	CASSTESSPETQYF	TGCGCCAGCAGCACCGAGTCTAGTCCGGAGACCCAGTACTTC
TRBJ1-2	TRBV27	NA	NA	CASSLSGQILYGYTF	TGTGCCAGCAGTTTGTCCGGACAGATCCTCTATGGCTACACCTTC
TRBJ1-4	TRBV2	NA	TRBD1	CASRGDRAGEKLFF	TGTGCCAGCAGGGGGGACAGGGCGGGTGAAAAACTGTTTTTT
TRBJ1-2	TRBV28	NA	NA	CASSLWAANYGYTF	TGTGCCAGCAGTTTATGGGCAGCGAACTATGGCTACACCTTC
TRBJ2-7	TRBV7-2	NA	TRBD2	CASSSLAGGAYEQYF	TGTGCCAGCAGTTCCTTAGCGGGGGGGGCCTACGAGCAGTACTTC
TRBJ2-7	TRBV4-1	NA	NA	CASSLRPGGYEQYF	TGCGCCAGCAGCCTGCGTCCAGGGGGGTACGAGCAGTACTTC
TRBJ1-1	TRBV28	NA	TRBD1	CASSLRDSTEAFF	TGTGCCAGCAGTTTACGGGACAGCACTGAAGCTTTCTTT
TRBJ2-5	TRBV19	NA	TRBD2	CASSHRPLAAPRGETQYF	TGTGCCAGTAGTCATCGACCCCTAGCGGCCCCCCGGGGAGAGACCCAGTACTTC
TRBJ2-1	TRBV30	once	TRBD2	CAWSFSLAGSYNEQFF	TGTGCCTGGAGTTTCTCTCTAGCGGGGTCCTACAATGAGCAGTTCTTC
TRBJ2-1	TRBV7-2	NA	NA	CASSLAGNRDYEQFF	TGTGCCAGCAGCTTAGCCGGAAACAGGGATTATGAGCAGTTCTTC
TRBJ2-7	TRBV6-5	NA	TRBD2	CASSYVGGREGYEQYF	TGTGCCAGCAGTTACGTGGGGGGCCGGGAGGGGTACGAGCAGTACTTC